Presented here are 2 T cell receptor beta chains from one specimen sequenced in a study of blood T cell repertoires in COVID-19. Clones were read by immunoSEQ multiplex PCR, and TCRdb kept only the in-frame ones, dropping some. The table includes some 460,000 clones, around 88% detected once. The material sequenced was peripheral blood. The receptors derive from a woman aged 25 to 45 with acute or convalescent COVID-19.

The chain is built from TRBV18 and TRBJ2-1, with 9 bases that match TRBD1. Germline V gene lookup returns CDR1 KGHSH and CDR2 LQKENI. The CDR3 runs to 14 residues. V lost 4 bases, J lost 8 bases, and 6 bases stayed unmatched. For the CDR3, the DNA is TGTGCCAGCTCACTACAGGGGGCGATCGATGAGCAGTTCTTC. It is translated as CASSLQGAIDEQFF.

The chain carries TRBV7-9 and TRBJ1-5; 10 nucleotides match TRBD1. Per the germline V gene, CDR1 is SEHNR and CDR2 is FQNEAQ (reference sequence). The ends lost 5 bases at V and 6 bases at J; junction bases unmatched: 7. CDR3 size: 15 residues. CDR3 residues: CASSAGQGLSQPQHF. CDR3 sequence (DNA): TGTGCCAGCAGCGCGGGACAGGGGCTCAGTCAGCCCCAGCATTTT.